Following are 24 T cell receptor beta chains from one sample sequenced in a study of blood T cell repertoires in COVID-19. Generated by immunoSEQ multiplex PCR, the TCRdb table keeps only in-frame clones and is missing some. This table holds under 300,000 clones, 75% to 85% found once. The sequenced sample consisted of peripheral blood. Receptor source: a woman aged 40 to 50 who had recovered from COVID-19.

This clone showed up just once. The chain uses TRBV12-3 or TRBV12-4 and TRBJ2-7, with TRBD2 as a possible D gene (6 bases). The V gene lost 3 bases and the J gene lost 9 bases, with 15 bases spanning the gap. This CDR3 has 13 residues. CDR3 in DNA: TGTGCCAGCAGTTTTGGGACTGAGACGGGGCAGTACTTC. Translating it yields CASSFGTETGQYF.

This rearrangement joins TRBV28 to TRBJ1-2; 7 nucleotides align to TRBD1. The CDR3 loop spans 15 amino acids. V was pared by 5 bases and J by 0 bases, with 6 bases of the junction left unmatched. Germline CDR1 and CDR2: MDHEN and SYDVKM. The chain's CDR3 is CASSRGGTANYGYTF. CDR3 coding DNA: TGTGCCAGCAGTCGAGGAGGGACAGCTAACTATGGCTACACCTTC.

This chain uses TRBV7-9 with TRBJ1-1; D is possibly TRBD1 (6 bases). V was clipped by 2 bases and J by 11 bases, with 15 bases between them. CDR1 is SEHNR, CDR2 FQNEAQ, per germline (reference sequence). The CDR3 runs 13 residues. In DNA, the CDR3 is TGTGCCAGCAGCTTATTGGACAGCGGACGGGCTTTCTTT. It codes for CASSLLDSGRAFF.

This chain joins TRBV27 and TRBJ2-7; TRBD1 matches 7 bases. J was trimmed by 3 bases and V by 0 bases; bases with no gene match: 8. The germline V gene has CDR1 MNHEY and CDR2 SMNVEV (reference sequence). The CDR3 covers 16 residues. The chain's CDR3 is CASSLSKQGTRYEQYF. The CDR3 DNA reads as TGTGCCAGCAGTTTATCAAAACAGGGGACGCGCTACGAGCAGTACTTC.

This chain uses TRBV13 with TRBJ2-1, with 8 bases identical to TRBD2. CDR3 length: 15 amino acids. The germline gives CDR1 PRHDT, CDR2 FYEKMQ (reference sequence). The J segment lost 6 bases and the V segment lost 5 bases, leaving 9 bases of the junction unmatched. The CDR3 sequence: CASSKAGVWFNEQFF. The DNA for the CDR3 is TGTGCCAGCAGCAAAGCGGGAGTTTGGTTCAATGAGCAGTTCTTC.

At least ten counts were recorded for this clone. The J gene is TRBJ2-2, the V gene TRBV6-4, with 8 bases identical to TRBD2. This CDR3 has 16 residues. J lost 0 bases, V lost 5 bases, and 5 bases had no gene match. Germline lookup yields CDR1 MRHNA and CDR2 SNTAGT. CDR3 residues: CASSPTSDSNTGELFF. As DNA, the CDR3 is TGTGCCAGCAGTCCGACTAGCGATTCGAACACCGGGGAGCTGTTTTTT.

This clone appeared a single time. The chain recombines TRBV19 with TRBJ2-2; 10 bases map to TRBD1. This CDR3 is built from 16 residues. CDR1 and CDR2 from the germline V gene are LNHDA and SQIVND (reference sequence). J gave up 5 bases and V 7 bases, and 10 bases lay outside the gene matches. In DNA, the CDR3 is TGTGCCAGTAAAGAAGCGGGACAGGGGATTACCGGGGAGCTGTTTTTT. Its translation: CASKEAGQGITGELFF.

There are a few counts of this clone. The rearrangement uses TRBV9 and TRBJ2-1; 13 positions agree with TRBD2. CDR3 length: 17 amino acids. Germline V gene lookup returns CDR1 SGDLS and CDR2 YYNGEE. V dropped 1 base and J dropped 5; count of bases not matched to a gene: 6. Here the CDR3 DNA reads TGTGCCAGCAGCGTATACCCGGGACTAGCGGGGAACAATGAGCAGTTCTTC. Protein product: CASSVYPGLAGNNEQFF. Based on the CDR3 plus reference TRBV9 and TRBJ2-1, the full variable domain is DSGVTQTPKHLITATGQRVTLRCSPRSGDLSVYWYQQSLDQGLQFLIQYYNGEERAKGNILERFSAQQFPDLHSELNLSSLELGDSALYFCASSVYPGLAGNNEQFFGPGTRLTVL.

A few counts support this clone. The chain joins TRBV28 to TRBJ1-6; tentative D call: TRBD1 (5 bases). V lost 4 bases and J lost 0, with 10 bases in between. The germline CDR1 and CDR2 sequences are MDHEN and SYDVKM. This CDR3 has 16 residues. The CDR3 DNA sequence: TGTGCCAGCAGTTCCTTCGACAGCTCCTATAATTCACCCCTCCACTTT. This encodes CASSSFDSSYNSPLHF.

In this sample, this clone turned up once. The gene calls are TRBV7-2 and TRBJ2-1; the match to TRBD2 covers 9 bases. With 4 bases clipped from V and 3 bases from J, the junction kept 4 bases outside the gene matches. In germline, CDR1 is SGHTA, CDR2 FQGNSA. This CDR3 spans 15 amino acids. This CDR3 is CASSSSGAIYNEQFF. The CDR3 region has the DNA TGTGCCAGCAGCTCTAGCGGGGCGATCTACAATGAGCAGTTCTTC. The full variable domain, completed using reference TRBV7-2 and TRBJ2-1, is GAGVSQSPSNKVTEKGKDVELRCDPISGHTALYWYRQSLGQGLEFLIYFQGNSAPDKSGLPSDRFSAERTGGSVSTLTIQRTQQEDSAVYLCASSSSGAIYNEQFFGPGTRLTVL.

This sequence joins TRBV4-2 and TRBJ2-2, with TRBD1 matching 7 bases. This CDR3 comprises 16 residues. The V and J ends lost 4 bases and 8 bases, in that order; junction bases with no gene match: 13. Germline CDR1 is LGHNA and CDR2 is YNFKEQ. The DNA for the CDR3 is TGTGCCAGCAGCCGATCGGGACAGAGCACTATTGGGGAGCTGTTTTTT. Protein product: CASSRSGQSTIGELFF.

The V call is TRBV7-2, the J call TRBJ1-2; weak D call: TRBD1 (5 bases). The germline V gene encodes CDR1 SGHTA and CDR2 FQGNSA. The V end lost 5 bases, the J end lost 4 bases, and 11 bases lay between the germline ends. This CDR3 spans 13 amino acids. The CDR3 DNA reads TGTGCCAGCAGCCAAGGGGTGGGCTATGGCTACACCTTC. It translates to CASSQGVGYGYTF. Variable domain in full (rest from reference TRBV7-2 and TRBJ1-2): GAGVSQSPSNKVTEKGKDVELRCDPISGHTALYWYRQSLGQGLEFLIYFQGNSAPDKSGLPSDRFSAERTGGSVSTLTIQRTQQEDSAVYLCASSQGVGYGYTFGSGTRLTVV.

The CDR3, as DNA: TGTGCCAGCTCACCACGTCTCGGTTCGACTAGCGGGGGATCTGAGGTCACCGGGGAGCTGTTTTTT. Amino acids: CASSPRLGSTSGGSEVTGELFF. V gene TRBV18 combines with J gene TRBJ2-2, with 12 bases matching TRBD2. CDR1 and CDR2 (germline): KGHSH, LQKENI. The junction had 19 bases not matched to a gene; V was cut back by 1 base and J by 4 bases. CDR3 length equals 22 residues.

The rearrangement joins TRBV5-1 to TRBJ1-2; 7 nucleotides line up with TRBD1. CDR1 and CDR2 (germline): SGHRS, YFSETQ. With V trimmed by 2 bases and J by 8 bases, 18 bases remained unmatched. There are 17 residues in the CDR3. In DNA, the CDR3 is TGCGCCAGCAGCTTCGTGACAGGGACGGCCCGGAATCGGGGCTACACCTTC. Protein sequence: CASSFVTGTARNRGYTF.

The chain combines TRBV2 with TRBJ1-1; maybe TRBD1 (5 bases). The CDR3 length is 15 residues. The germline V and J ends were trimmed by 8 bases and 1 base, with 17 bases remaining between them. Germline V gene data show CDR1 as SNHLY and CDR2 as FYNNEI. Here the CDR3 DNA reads TGTGCCAGCGATCCTCCAGCGGGGGAGAACACTGAAGCTTTCTTT. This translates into CASDPPAGENTEAFF.

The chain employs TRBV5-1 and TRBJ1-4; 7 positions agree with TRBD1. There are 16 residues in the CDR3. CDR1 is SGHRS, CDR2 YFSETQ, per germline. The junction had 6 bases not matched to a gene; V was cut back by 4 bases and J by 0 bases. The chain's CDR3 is CASSLGTASTNEKLFF. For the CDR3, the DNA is TGCGCCAGCAGCCTAGGGACAGCATCAACTAATGAAAAACTGTTTTTT.

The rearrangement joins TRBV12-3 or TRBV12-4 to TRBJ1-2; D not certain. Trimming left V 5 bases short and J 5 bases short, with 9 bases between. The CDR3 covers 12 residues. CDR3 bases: TGTGCCAGCAGTCATCAGAGGTATGGCTACACCTTC. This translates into CASSHQRYGYTF.

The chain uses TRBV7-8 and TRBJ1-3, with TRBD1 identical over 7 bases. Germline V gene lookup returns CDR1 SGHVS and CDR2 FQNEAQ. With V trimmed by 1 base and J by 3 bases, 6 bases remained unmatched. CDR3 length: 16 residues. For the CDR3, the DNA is TGTGCCAGCAGCTTAGGATCCGGGACAGATGGAAACACCATATATTTT. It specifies CASSLGSGTDGNTIYF.

As DNA, the CDR3 is TGTGCTAGTGGTTTGGGCAGGGACACTGAAGCTTTCTTT. Protein: CASGLGRDTEAFF. This chain joins TRBV12-5 and TRBJ1-1; possible D gene TRBD1, 5 bases. V was clipped by 1 base and J by 3 bases, with 6 bases between them. Germline values: CDR1 LGHNT, CDR2 FRNRAP. This CDR3 region has 13 residues.

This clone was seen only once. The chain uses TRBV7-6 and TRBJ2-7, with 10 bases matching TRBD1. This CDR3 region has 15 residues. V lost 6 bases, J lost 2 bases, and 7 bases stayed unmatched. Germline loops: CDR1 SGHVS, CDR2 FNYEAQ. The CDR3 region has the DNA TGTGCCAGCAGTTCTAGGACAGGGGGGCCCTACGAGCAGTACTTC. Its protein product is CASSSRTGGPYEQYF.

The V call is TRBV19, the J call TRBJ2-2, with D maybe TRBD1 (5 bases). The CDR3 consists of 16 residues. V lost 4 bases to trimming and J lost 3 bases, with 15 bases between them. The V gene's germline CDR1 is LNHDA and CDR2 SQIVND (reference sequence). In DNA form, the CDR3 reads TGTGCCAGTAGTAGGGGCTTTTCCCCGGACACCGGGGAGCTGTTTTTT. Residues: CASSRGFSPDTGELFF.

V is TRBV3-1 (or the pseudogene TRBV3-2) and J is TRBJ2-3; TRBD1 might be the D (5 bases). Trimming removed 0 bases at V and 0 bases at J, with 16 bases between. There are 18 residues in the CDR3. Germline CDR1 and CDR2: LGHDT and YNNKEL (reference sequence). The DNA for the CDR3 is TGTGCCAGCAGCCAAGATAGTCCACAGGCCATTAGCACAGATACGCAGTATTTT. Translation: CASSQDSPQAISTDTQYF.

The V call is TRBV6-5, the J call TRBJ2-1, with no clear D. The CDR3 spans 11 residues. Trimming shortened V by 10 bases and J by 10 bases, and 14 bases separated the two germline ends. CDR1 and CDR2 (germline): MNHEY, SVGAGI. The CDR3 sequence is CATRLEWEQFF. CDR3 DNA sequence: TGTGCCACCAGACTTGAGTGGGAGCAGTTCTTC.

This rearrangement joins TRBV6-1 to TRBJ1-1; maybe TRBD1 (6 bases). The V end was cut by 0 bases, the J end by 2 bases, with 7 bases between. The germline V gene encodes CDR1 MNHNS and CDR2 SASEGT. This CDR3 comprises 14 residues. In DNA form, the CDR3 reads TGTGCCAGCAGTGAAGCAGGGGGAAACACTGAAGCTTTCTTT. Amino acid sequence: CASSEAGGNTEAFF.